The T cell receptor beta chain under discussion was sequenced for a study of T cells in Graves' hyperthyroidism and ophthalmopathy. Looking at the study overall: It was at initial diagnosis, before any treatment, that peripheral blood was collected. Study-level points and caveats: Most clonotypes expanded in the thyroid (above 0.001) were also present in blood.

Unmatched junction bases numbered 8, after V lost 6 bases and J lost 5 bases. CDR3 length equals 15 residues. Germline assignment: CDR1 MDHEN and CDR2 SYDVKM. A patient was excluded if there was uncontrolled infection, other autoimmune disease, pregnancy or lactation. Every diagnosis used clinical symptoms, serum thyroxine and TRAb, thyroid ultrasound and orbital computed tomography. Authors of the study amplified TCR beta CDR3 regions from RNA transcripts. The HTBI primer set served for first-round RT-PCR of the TCR CDR3. Via MiXCR, TCRdb re-called the multiplex PCR reads, giving one row per CDR3 protein. This table has about 300,000 distinct CDR3 sequences, roughly 17% appearing once. This clonotype has a count of ten or more. Antigen specificity is unknown.

Sequencing used blood. This TCR came from a man aged 25-45 years with Graves' hyperthyroidism. The gene calls are TRBV28 and TRBJ2-3, with 10 nucleotides matching TRBD1. The CDR3 sequence: CASSLGTGVEDTQYF. The CDR3 region has the DNA TGTGCCAGCAGCCTAGGGACAGGGGTTGAAGATACGCAGTATTTT.